The 25 T cell receptor beta chains below all came from one sample that was sequenced in a study of shared clonotypes between healthy human individuals. The naive CD8 subset, CD45RO-negative cells positively selected for CCR7, excluded terminally differentiated effector memory CD45RA+ cells. Produced via immunoSEQ multiplex PCR; TCRdb's table is partial and in-frame only. The sample has millions of clones, approximately 94% seen once. Sequenced sample: naive CD8+ T cells sorted from blood. Every receptor here comes from a man aged 18-30 years in good health.

The table lists this clone with a count of one. The V and J genes are TRBV9 and TRBJ1-2; the D is unclear. Germline V gives CDR1 SGDLS, CDR2 YYNGEE. CDR3 length equals 11 residues. Trimming removed 4 bases from V and 6 bases from J, with 7 bases in between. DNA for the CDR3: TGTGCCAGCAGCATGGACGATGGCTACACCTTC. It specifies CASSMDDGYTF.

This chain links TRBV5-6 with TRBJ2-5; D is ambiguous. Germline CDR1 SGHDT, CDR2 YYEEEE. Deletions cut 0 bases from V and 5 bases from J, with 8 bases between. The CDR3 loop spans 13 amino acids. The CDR3 bases are TGTGCCAGCAGCTTGGAAAATCACGAGACCCAGTACTTC. It yields the protein CASSLENHETQYF.

This chain links TRBV6-1 with TRBJ2-1; D gene ambiguous. Germline V gives CDR1 MNHNS, CDR2 SASEGT. The CDR3 contains 16 residues. Trimming removed 2 bases at V and 3 bases at J, with 14 bases between. CDR3 sequence: CASSEPYTEVYNEQFF. DNA of the CDR3: TGTGCCAGCAGTGAACCTTATACGGAAGTCTACAATGAGCAGTTCTTC.

This clone was counted a single time. CDR3 sequence: CASSWRLAGVRDEQFF. CDR3 nucleotides: TGTGCCAGCAGCTGGAGACTAGCGGGAGTGAGGGATGAGCAGTTCTTC. V and J are TRBV5-6 and TRBJ2-1, with 12 bases fitting TRBD2. Unmatched junction bases numbered 9, after V lost 3 bases and J lost 8 bases. Germline V gene lookup returns CDR1 SGHDT and CDR2 YYEEEE. The CDR3 is 16 residues long.

The CDR3 nucleotides read TGTGCCAGCAGCCTAGACCTTCCGGGACAGGGCTCCTACAATGAGCAGTTCTTC. This codes for CASSLDLPGQGSYNEQFF. The chain recombines TRBV7-3 with TRBJ2-1, with 9 positions matching TRBD1. Germline-derived CDR1 and CDR2 are SGHTA and FQGTGA. The CDR3 loop spans 18 amino acids. Trimming at V came to 5 bases and at J to 0 bases, leaving 11 bases not matched to a gene.

The chain uses TRBV7-9 and TRBJ2-7, with 9 bases aligning to TRBD2. V dropped 5 bases and J dropped 0; count of bases not matched to a gene: 5. Germline V gene sequence: CDR1 SEHNR, CDR2 FQNEAQ (reference sequence). The CDR3 runs to 15 residues. CDR3 sequence: CASSPIAGDSYEQYF. CDR3 DNA sequence: TGTGCCAGCAGCCCAATAGCGGGAGACTCCTACGAGCAGTACTTC.

The CDR3 is CASSEEKGMVLTF. The CDR3 DNA reads TGTGCCAGCAGTGAAGAGAAGGGTATGGTCCTGACTTTC. The V call is TRBV6-1, the J call TRBJ2-6, with D unclear. With 1 base removed from V and 13 bases from J, the gap between germline ends came to 11 bases. The germline V gene has CDR1 MNHNS and CDR2 SASEGT. The CDR3 extends over 13 amino acids.

The sample holds one count of this clone. This rearrangement joins TRBV4-2 to TRBJ2-5, with a weak D call TRBD2 (5 bases). Germline V gives CDR1 LGHNA, CDR2 YNFKEQ. CDR3 size: 18 residues. Trimming cost V 3 bases and J 4 bases, with 24 bases left between them. The CDR3: CASSQGPLGLGERETQYF. The CDR3, as DNA: TGTGCCAGCAGCCAGGGTCCCTTGGGCCTTGGGGAGAGAGAGACCCAGTACTTC.

The chain has TRBV27 and TRBJ2-2; D assignment may be TRBD1 or TRBD2 (6 bases each). The CDR3 runs 15 residues. V was cut by 0 bases and J by 7 bases, with 12 bases left in between. Germline loops: CDR1 MNHEY, CDR2 SMNVEV (reference sequence). The CDR3 DNA follows: TGTGCCAGCAGTTTATCGTGGGGGGCGGGCGGGGAGCTGTTTTTT. Protein sequence: CASSLSWGAGGELFF.

V and J are TRBV4-2 and TRBJ1-3; tentative D call: TRBD1 (6 bases). The length of the CDR3 is 15 residues. The germline V and J ends were trimmed by 5 bases and 3 bases, with 14 bases remaining between them. Germline values: CDR1 LGHNA, CDR2 YNFKEQ. The CDR3 reads CASSNPDSRGNTIYF. The CDR3 bases are TGTGCCAGCAGCAACCCGGACAGTCGTGGAAACACCATATATTTT.

The V call is TRBV6-1, the J call TRBJ2-7, with 9 bases matching TRBD2. This CDR3 comprises 15 residues. Trimming cost V 2 bases and J 6 bases; bases outside gene matches: 8. Germline-derived CDR1 and CDR2 are MNHNS and SASEGT. The CDR3 bases are TGTGCCAGCAGTGAACCTGGGAGCGGGAGGTTCGAGCAGTACTTC. It yields the protein CASSEPGSGRFEQYF.

The chain employs TRBV19 and TRBJ2-7; unclear D gene. Germline V gene sequence: CDR1 LNHDA, CDR2 SQIVND (reference sequence). The CDR3 loop spans 13 amino acids. V was shortened by 6 bases and J by 5 bases, with 14 bases between the two germline ends. CDR3 DNA: TGTGCCAGTAGATCTCGGCAGGATGACGAGCAGTACTTC. Protein sequence: CASRSRQDDEQYF. Supplemented by reference TRBV19 and TRBJ2-7, the full variable domain reads DGGITQSPKYLFRKEGQNVTLSCEQNLNHDAMYWYRQDPGQGLRLIYYSQIVNDFQKGDIAEGYSVSREKKESFPLTVTSAQKNPTAFYLCASRSRQDDEQYFGPGTRLTVT.

V usage is TRBV7-9 and J usage is TRBJ1-5; 7 positions match TRBD1. V gave up 1 base and J gave up 7 bases; unmatched junction bases: 7. Germline CDR1 SEHNR, CDR2 FQNEAQ (reference sequence). The CDR3 length is 15 residues. The CDR3 sequence is CASSLEGGVGQPQHF. In DNA form, the CDR3 reads TGTGCCAGCAGCTTAGAAGGGGGCGTCGGCCAGCCCCAGCATTTT.

The CDR3 DNA follows: TGCGCCAGCAGCTCGCTTCCTGGACAGGGCGGATACGAGCAGTACTTC. Protein sequence: CASSSLPGQGGYEQYF. The chain couples TRBV5-1 to TRBJ2-7; TRBD1 matches 8 bases. Per the germline V gene, CDR1 is SGHRS and CDR2 is YFSETQ. V shed 3 bases, J shed 4 bases, and the junction held 12 bases outside the gene matches. The length of the CDR3 is 16 residues. Variable domain in full (rest from reference TRBV5-1 and TRBJ2-7): KAGVTQTPRYLIKTRGQQVTLSCSPISGHRSVSWYQQTPGQGLQFLFEYFSETQRNKGNFPGRFSGRQFSNSRSEMNVSTLELGDSALYLCASSSLPGQGGYEQYFGPGTRLTVT.

This clone was picked up a small number of times. The gene calls are TRBV19 and TRBJ1-6; unclear D gene. CDR3 size: 15 residues. The ends were cut back, 2 bases at V and 9 bases at J, with 14 bases in the middle. In germline, CDR1 is LNHDA, CDR2 SQIVND (reference sequence). The CDR3 bases are TGTGCCAGTAGTATACCGGGTCCGGGAGTTTCACCCCTCCACTTT. It translates to CASSIPGPGVSPLHF. Using reference TRBV19 and TRBJ1-6 for the parts outside the CDR3, the full variable domain is DGGITQSPKYLFRKEGQNVTLSCEQNLNHDAMYWYRQDPGQGLRLIYYSQIVNDFQKGDIAEGYSVSREKKESFPLTVTSAQKNPTAFYLCASSIPGPGVSPLHFGNGTRLTVT.

V usage is TRBV4-3 and J usage is TRBJ2-6; D not resolved. From germline, CDR1 is LGHNA and CDR2 YSLEER. The CDR3 spans 17 residues. V was clipped by 0 bases and J by 4 bases, with 13 bases between them. In nucleotides, the CDR3 is TGCGCCAGCAGCCAAGATCTGGTGGGGTCCGGGGCCAACGTCCTGACTTTC. It specifies CASSQDLVGSGANVLTF.

Comments on this clone: This specimen includes other DNA sequences encoding the same CDR3. The chain employs TRBV27 and TRBJ2-7; no clear D. The V and J ends lost 2 bases and 0 bases respectively, with 8 bases between them. Germline V CDR1 and CDR2: MNHEY, SMNVEV (reference sequence). The CDR3 is 14 amino acids. CDR3 DNA sequence: TGTGCCAGCAGTTTACTGGGGTACTCCTACGAGCAGTACTTC. This gives the protein CASSLLGYSYEQYF.

This clone was found once. The chain uses TRBV4-1 and TRBJ1-1, with TRBD1 matching over 9 bases. The CDR3 spans 15 residues. V lost 2 bases to trimming and J lost 4 bases; unmatched junction nucleotides: 5. CDR1 is MGHRA, CDR2 YSYEKL, per germline. The CDR3 nucleotides are TGCGCCAGCAGCCAAACAGGGGGCGCGGGCACTGAAGCTTTCTTT. Translation: CASSQTGGAGTEAFF.

The chain couples TRBV2 to TRBJ2-7, with no clear D. This CDR3 has 13 amino acids. Trimming stripped 6 bases from V and 0 bases from J, with 9 bases between. CDR1 SNHLY and CDR2 FYNNEI come from the germline V gene. Here the CDR3 reads CASRPQDSYEQYF. Written as DNA, the CDR3 is TGTGCCAGCAGGCCCCAGGACTCCTACGAGCAGTACTTC.

The chain employs TRBV9 and TRBJ2-7; D unresolved. CDR3 length: 15 residues. The germline V gene has CDR1 SGDLS and CDR2 YYNGEE. Between the trimmed V and J ends, which lost 0 bases and 2 bases, there was a span of 12 bases. The CDR3 here is CASSVGHHGPYEQYF. In nucleotides, the CDR3 is TGTGCCAGCAGCGTAGGACATCATGGCCCCTACGAGCAGTACTTC. Complete variable domain (other parts from reference TRBV9 and TRBJ2-7): DSGVTQTPKHLITATGQRVTLRCSPRSGDLSVYWYQQSLDQGLQFLIQYYNGEERAKGNILERFSAQQFPDLHSELNLSSLELGDSALYFCASSVGHHGPYEQYFGPGTRLTVT.

This chain's CDR3 is CALTEAYEQYF. CDR3 coding DNA: TGTGCCTTGACGGAGGCCTACGAGCAGTACTTC. The J gene is TRBJ2-7, the V gene TRBV30; a weak D match, TRBD2 (5 bases). Germline V CDR1 and CDR2: GTSNPN, SVGIG (reference sequence). V lost 7 bases and J lost 2, with 9 bases in between. The CDR3 totals 11 residues.

The chain has TRBV6-5 and TRBJ2-5; TRBD1 might be the D (5 bases). Looked up from germline, CDR1 is MNHEY and CDR2 is SVGAGI. V gave up 5 bases and J gave up 5 bases, with 12 bases separating them. The CDR3 has 13 residues. The CDR3 is CASSDPGMETQYF. As DNA, the CDR3 is TGTGCCAGCAGTGACCCAGGGATGGAGACCCAGTACTTC.

The chain combines TRBV28 with TRBJ1-5, with D uncertain. V gave up 9 bases and J gave up 7 bases, with 10 bases separating them. Germline V gene sequence: CDR1 MDHEN, CDR2 SYDVKM. The CDR3 runs 11 residues. CDR3 amino acids: CASGPSQPQHF. The CDR3 coding sequence is TGTGCCAGTGGACCGTCCCAGCCCCAGCATTTT.

The chain carries TRBV29-1 and TRBJ2-3, with 8 bases fitting TRBD2. The CDR3 is 16 amino acids. Germline V lookup: CDR1 SQVTM, CDR2 ANQGSEA. Trimming took 0 bases from V and 0 from J; bases not matched to a gene: 5. The DNA of the CDR3 is TGCAGCGTTGAAGATGAACTAGCGGTTAGCACAGATACGCAGTATTTT. As protein: CSVEDELAVSTDTQYF.

The chain recombines TRBV9 with TRBJ2-1, with a possible D match to TRBD1 (6 bases). From germline, CDR1 is SGDLS and CDR2 YYNGEE. Trimming removed 4 bases at V and 5 bases at J, with 13 bases between. The CDR3 length is 14 residues. CDR3 DNA: TGTGCCAGCAGCTCCCCCCACAGGGACAATGAGCAGTTCTTC. Translation gives CASSSPHRDNEQFF.